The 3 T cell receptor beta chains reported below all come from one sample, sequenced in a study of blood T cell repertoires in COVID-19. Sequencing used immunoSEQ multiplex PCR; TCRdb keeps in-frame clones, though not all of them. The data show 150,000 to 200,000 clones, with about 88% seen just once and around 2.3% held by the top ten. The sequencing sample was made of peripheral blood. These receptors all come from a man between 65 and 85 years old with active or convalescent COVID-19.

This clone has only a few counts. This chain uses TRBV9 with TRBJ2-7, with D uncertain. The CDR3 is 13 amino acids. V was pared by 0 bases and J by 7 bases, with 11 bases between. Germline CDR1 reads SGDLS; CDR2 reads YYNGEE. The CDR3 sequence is CASSVALREEQYF. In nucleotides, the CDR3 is TGTGCCAGCAGCGTAGCTTTGCGCGAAGAGCAGTACTTC. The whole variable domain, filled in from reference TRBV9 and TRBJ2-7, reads DSGVTQTPKHLITATGQRVTLRCSPRSGDLSVYWYQQSLDQGLQFLIQYYNGEERAKGNILERFSAQQFPDLHSELNLSSLELGDSALYFCASSVALREEQYFGPGTRLTVT.

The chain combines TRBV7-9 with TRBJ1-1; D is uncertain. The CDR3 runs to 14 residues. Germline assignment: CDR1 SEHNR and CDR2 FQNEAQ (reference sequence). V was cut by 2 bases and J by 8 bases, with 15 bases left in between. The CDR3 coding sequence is TGTGCCAGCAGCTTATTTTCGGCGGGCTCAGAAGCTTTCTTT. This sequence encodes CASSLFSAGSEAFF.

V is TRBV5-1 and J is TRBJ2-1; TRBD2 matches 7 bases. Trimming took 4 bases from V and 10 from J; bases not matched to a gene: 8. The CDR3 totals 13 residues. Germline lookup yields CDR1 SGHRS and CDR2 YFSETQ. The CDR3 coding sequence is TGCGCCAGCAGCAACAGCGGGATTTCCGAGCAGTTCTTC. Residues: CASSNSGISEQFF.